This T cell receptor (beta chain) was profiled in a study of response to subunit inactivated influenza vaccine. This clonotype was seen a handful of times. CDR1 and CDR2 (germline): SGHTA, FQGNSA. The CDR3 consists of 16 residues. V was pared by 3 bases and J by 2 bases, with 16 bases between. TCRdb analysed the RT-PCR reads with MiXCR anew, one entry per CDR3 protein. The sample contains 500,000 to 600,000 distinct CDR3 sequences, 11% of which appear only once. These same data were also listed under a study on T cells expressing NK-cell markers. That study reports: Libraries used 5'RACE template switching adding universal primer site and UMIs. It is unclear if expanded NKG2C-expressing clones target HCMV antigens.

The chain has TRBV7-2 and TRBJ1-2; the D gene is possibly TRBD1 (6 bases). The sequencing used PBMCs from blood, collected on the day of vaccination. This clonotype was obtained from a man in his fifties who received an inactivated influenza vaccine. CDR3 in DNA: TGTGCCAGCAGCTTTCTCGGGGGCCCTAGGAACTATGGCTACACCTTC. It codes for CASSFLGGPRNYGYTF.